The present TCR beta chain was sequenced within a study of early T cells in non-severe SARS-CoV-2 infection (dated by TCRdb to 2020 to 2023). For the wider study: TCR sequencing used bulk RNA from unsorted whole blood, so alpha and beta chains could not be paired.

In the germline V gene (reference sequence), CDR1 corresponds to SGHNT and CDR2 to YYREEE. V has 4 bases trimmed and J has 2 bases trimmed; junction bases matching no gene number 12. Counted from cysteine to phenylalanine, this CDR3 has 17 amino acids. Of the read, only the CDR3 DNA is kept; its 51 bases are in frame from base 1. This clonotype was picked up a small number of times. Its cognate antigen has yet to be identified. One base away there is no much larger clone; base qualities are not given. What the work shows at the level of the full study, not this receptor alone: Matching against VDJdb was skewed toward anti-spike CD8 responses, likely underestimated virus-specific expansions, and missed private and CD4 specificities.

This was a case-control study nested in a cohort of healthcare workers in London, UK, who had nasopharyngeal swab PCR tests and blood samples taken every week. Between 23 and 31 March 2020, the week of the UK lockdown, healthcare workers were enrolled and then followed up weekly for as long as 16 weeks. Libraries were prepared through 5' RACE. TCRdb lists the instrument as NextSeq 500. To correct for sequencing error and PCR bias, the TCR library protocol tagged individual cDNA molecules with unique molecular identifiers. Both TCR alpha and beta chains were sequenced, and tight co-correlation was observed between alpha and beta sequence abundances in each sample. The paper's data handling went like this. V gene, J gene and CDR3 annotation of TCR sequences was performed with Decombinator V4. Expanded TCRs were defined as changing significantly between any two time points under a Poisson model with p below 0.0001. TCR abundances were normalised to the total number of TCRs sequenced per sample and expressed as counts per million. MAIT TCRs were defined by TRAV1-2 paired with TRAJ12, TRAJ20 or TRAJ33, and iNKT TCRs by TRAV10 paired with TRAJ18. VDJdb, accessed 1 November 2021, was searched for CMV, EBV and SARS-CoV-2 annotated TCRs, with TCRs annotated for multiple antigens excluded. TCRdb reworked the public reads: Q25 trimming with fastp, MiXCR clone assembly, productive beta chains retained. CDR3 protein duplicates are merged, each entry listing the most common genes and DNA. It is TCRdb's table, rather than the study itself, that gives the V and J calls and clone size. This sample is represented by 50,000 to 70,000 distinct CDR3 sequences; about 8% of them were singletons. The ten largest clones take up approximately 3.6% of the sample.

This sequence originates from an adult who was a healthcare worker with PCR-confirmed SARS-CoV-2 infection or an uninfected control (not recorded which). Sample: whole blood. Here the chain combines TRBV5-4 and TRBJ2-3; 8 nucleotides in the junction match TRBD1. The CDR3 corresponds to CASSVQPRQGSTDTQYF. The sequenced DNA is TGTGCCAGCAGCGTACAACCCAGACAGGGGTCCACAGATACGCAGTATTTT.